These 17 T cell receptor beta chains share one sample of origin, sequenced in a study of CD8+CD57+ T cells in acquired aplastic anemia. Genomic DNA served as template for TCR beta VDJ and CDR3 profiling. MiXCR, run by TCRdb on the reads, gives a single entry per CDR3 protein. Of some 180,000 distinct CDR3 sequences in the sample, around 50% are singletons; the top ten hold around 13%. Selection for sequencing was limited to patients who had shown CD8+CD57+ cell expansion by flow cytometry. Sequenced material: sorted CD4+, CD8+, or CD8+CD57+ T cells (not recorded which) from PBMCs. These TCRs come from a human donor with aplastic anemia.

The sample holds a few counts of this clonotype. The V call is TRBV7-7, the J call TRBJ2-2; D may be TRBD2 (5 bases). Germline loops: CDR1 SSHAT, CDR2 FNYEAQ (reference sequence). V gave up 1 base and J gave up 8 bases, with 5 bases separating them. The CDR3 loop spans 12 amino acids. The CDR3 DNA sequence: TGTGCCAGCAGCTTAGGGGAGGGGGAGCTGTTTTTT. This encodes CASSLGEGELFF.

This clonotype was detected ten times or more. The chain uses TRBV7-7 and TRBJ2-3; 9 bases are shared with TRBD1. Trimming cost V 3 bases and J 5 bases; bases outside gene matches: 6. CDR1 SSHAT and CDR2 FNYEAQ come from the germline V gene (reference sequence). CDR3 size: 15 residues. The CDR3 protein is CASSLNRGQGDTQYF. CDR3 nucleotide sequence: TGTGCCAGCAGCTTGAACAGGGGGCAGGGAGATACGCAGTATTTT.

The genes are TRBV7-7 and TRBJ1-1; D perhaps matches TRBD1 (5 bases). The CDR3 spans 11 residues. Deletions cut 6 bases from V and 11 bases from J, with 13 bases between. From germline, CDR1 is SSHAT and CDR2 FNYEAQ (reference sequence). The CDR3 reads CASSFGASAFF. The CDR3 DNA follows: TGTGCCAGCAGTTTCGGGGCTTCGGCTTTCTTT.

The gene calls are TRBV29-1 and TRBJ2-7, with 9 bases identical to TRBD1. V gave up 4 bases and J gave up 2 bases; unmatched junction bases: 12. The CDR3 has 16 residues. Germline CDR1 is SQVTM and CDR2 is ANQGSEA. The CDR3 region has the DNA TGCAGCGTTGCCCAACATCGGACAGGGGTAACCTACGAGCAGTACTTC. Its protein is CSVAQHRTGVTYEQYF.

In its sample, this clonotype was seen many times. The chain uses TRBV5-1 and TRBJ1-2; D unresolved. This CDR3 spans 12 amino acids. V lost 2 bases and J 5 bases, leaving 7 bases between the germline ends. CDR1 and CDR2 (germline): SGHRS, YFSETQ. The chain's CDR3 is CASSLTRYGYTF. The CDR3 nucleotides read TGCGCCAGCAGCTTAACAAGGTATGGCTACACCTTC.

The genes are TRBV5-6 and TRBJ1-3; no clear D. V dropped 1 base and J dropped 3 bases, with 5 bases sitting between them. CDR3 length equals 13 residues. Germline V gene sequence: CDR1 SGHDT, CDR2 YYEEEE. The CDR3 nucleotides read TGTGCCAGCAGCTTGTGGGGTGGAAACACCATATATTTT. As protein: CASSLWGGNTIYF.

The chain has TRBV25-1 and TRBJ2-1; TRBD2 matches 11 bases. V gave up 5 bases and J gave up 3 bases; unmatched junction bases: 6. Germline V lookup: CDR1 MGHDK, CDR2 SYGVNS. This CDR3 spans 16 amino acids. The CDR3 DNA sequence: TGTGCCAGCAGTCGTCTAGCGGGGGGAAACTACAATGAGCAGTTCTTC. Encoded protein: CASSRLAGGNYNEQFF. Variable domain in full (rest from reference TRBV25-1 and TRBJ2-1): EADIYQTPRYLVIGTGKKITLECSQTMGHDKMYWYQQDPGMELHLIHYSYGVNSTEKGDLSSESTVSRIRTEHFPLTLESARPSHTSQYLCASSRLAGGNYNEQFFGPGTRLTVL.

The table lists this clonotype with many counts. CDR3: CSVRASGTADSPLHF. CDR3 DNA sequence: TGCAGCGTACGAGCTTCCGGGACGGCTGATTCACCCCTCCACTTT. This chain links TRBV29-1 with TRBJ1-6, with TRBD1 as a possible D gene (5 bases). Germline CDR1 is SQVTM and CDR2 is ANQGSEA. V was shortened by 6 bases and J by 8 bases, with 20 bases between the two germline ends. The CDR3 extends over 15 amino acids. The complete variable domain, with remaining parts taken from reference TRBV29-1 and TRBJ1-6, reads SAVISQKPSRDICQRGTSLTIQCQVDSQVTMMFWYRQQPGQSLTLIATANQGSEATYESGFVIDKFPISRPNLTFSTLTVSNMSPEDSSIYLCSVRASGTADSPLHFGNGTRLTVT.

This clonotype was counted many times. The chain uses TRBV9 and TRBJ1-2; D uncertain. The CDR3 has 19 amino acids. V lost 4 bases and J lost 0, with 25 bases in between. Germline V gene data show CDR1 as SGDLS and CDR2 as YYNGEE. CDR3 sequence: CASSTVEWGTLPSNYGYTF. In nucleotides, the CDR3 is TGTGCCAGCAGCACCGTAGAGTGGGGTACGCTCCCTTCTAACTATGGCTACACCTTC.

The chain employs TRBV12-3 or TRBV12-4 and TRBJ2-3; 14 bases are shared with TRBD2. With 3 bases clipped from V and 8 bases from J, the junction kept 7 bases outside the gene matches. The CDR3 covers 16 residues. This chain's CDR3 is CASSFGLGTSGSTQYF. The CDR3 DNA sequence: TGTGCCAGCAGTTTTGGTTTGGGGACTAGCGGGAGTACGCAGTATTTT.

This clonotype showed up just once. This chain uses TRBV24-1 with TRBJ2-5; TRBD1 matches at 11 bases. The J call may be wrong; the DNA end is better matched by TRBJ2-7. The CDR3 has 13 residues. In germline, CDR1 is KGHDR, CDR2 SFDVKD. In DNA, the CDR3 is TGTGCCAGCCCCGGGACAGGGGGGTACGAGCAGTACTTC. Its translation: CASPGTGGYEQYF.

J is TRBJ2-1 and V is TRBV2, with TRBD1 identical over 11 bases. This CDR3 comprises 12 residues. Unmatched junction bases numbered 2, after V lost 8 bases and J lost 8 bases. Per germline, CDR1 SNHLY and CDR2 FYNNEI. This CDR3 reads CASGGQGDEQFF. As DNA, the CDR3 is TGTGCCAGCGGGGGACAGGGGGATGAGCAGTTCTTC.

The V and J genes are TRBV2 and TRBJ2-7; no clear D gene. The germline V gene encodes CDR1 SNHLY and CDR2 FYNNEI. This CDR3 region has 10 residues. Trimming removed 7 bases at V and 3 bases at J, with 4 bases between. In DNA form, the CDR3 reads TGTGCCAGCATTAGCTACGAGCAGTACTTC. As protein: CASISYEQYF.

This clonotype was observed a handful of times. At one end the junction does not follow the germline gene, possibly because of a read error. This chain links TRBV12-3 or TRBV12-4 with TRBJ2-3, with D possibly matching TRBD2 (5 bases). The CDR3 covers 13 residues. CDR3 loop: CASSLEGGDTQYF. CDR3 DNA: TGTGCCAGCAGCTTAGAGGGCGGGGATACGCAGTATTTT.

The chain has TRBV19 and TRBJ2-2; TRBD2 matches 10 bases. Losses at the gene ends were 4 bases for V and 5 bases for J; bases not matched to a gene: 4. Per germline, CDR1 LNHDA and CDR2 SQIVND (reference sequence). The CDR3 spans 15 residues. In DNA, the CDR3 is TGTGCCAGTAGTAGAGGACTAGCGGATACCGGGGAGCTGTTTTTT. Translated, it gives CASSRGLADTGELFF.

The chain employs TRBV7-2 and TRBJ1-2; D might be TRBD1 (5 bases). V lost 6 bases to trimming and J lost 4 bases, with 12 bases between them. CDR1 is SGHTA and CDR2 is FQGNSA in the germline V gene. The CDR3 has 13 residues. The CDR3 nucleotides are TGTACCAGCAGTCCGGGACGGAGCTATGGCTACACCTTC. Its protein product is CTSSPGRSYGYTF.

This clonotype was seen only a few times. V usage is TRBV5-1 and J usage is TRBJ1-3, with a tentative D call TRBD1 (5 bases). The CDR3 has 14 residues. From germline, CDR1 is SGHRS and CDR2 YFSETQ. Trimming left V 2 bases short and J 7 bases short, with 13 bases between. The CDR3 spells CASSFNGEGNTIYF. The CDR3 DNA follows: TGCGCCAGCAGCTTTAACGGGGAGGGGAACACCATATATTTT.